The T cell receptor (beta chain) under discussion was sequenced for a study of blood T cell repertoires in COVID-19. Study summary: Italy, Spain and the United States were the sources of the convalescent and acute COVID-19 samples. T cells, B-cell-depleted T cells, or PBMCs provided the cDNA or gDNA that served as material.

As originally analysed: Amplifying reference gene primers gave estimates of nucleated cell counts. Sequenced by immunoSEQ multiplex PCR; TCRdb stores in-frame clones only, minus some. V, J and clone size are taken as reported in that table, and D and trimming were inferred from the DNA itself. The data contain 90,000 to 120,000 clones, around 91% of them singletons. J lost 7 bases, V lost 0 bases, and 8 bases had no gene match. The CDR3 covers 16 residues. Germline V gives CDR1 LGHDT, CDR2 YNNKEL (reference sequence). The source of this sequence is a woman older than 75 with acute or convalescent COVID-19. The gene calls are TRBV3-1 (or the pseudogene TRBV3-2) and TRBJ1-4; 7 bases map to TRBD1. Sequenced material: peripheral blood. CDR3 amino acids: CASSQEDRRCSEKLFF. CDR3 sequence (DNA): TGTGCCAGCAGCCAAGAGGACAGGCGTTGTAGTGAAAAACTGTTTTTT.